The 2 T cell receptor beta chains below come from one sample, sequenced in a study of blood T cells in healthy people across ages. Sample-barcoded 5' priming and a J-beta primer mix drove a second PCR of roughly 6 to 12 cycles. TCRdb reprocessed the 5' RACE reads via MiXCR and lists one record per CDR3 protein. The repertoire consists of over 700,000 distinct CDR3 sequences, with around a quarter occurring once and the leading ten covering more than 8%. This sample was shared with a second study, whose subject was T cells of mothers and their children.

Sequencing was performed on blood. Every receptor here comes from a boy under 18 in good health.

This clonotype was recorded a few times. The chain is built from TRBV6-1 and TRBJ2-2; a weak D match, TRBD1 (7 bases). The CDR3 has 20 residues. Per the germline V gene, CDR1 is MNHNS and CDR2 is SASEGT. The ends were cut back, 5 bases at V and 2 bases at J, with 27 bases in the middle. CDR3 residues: CASSRRQGSTGDPNTGELFF. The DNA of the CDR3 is TGTGCCAGCAGTCGGCGACAGGGATCGACGGGAGACCCCAACACCGGGGAGCTGTTTTTT.

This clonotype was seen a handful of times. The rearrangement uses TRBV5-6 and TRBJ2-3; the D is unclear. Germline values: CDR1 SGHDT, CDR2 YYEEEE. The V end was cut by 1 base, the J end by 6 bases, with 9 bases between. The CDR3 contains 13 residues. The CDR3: CASSLMSEDTQYF. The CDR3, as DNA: TGTGCCAGCAGCTTGATGTCAGAGGATACGCAGTATTTT.